The T cell receptor (beta chain) under discussion was sequenced for a study of identical twins (dated by TCRdb to between 2015 and 2016). For context, the study as a whole: To test whether fetal clonotypes persist, this study deep-sequenced TCR alpha and beta repertoires from monozygotic twins, from unrelated adults of various ages, and from cord blood. To rule out contamination, the twin experiments were replicated at different times with different library preparation protocols.

CDR1 and CDR2 were assigned from the germline V gene (reference sequence) as DFQATT and SNEGSKA. V is shortened by 4 bases, J by 4 bases, and the region joining them spans 12 bases. The CDR3 goes from the cysteine to the phenylalanine over 13 residues. Only the CDR3 part of the read is kept: 39 bases, read in frame from the first base. All donors were healthy Caucasians. Miltenyi CD45RO+ enrichment and human naive T-cell isolation kits were used to isolate memory (CD45RO+) and naive T cells from PBMC. The library relied on 5' RACE. These reads were obtained on an Illumina HiSeq 2000. Template switching added a universal primer binding site, and the final cDNA carried a unique molecular identifier that allowed TCR cDNA molecules to be counted accurately. Specific primers in the conserved constant-segment region were used to synthesize first-strand cDNA for the TCR alpha and beta chains. To control for contamination, each cDNA library was double barcoded with a SMART-Mk sample barcode plus Illumina barcodes. Two successive PCR steps introduced TruSeq adapter sequences along with Illumina sample barcodes. The Illumina HiSeq platform was used with custom primers to sequence TCR alpha and beta cDNA libraries. In the source study's methods: MiGEC was used to process raw reads and extract unique molecular identifiers, and MiXCR was used to find CDR3 positions. For each individual, recombination models were inferred using an EM algorithm with the repgenHMM and IGoR tools. The analysis of shared clonotypes was done with the tcR package in R, with sharing normalized by the product of cloneset sizes. Out-of-frame nonproductive sequences were analyzed to study raw recombination free of thymic and clonal selection effects. The public reads were run again by TCRdb, first through fastp at Q25 and then through MiXCR, and only productive beta chains were kept. A single entry per CDR3 protein holds the most common genes and DNA from its merged rows. In this record, the V and J calls reflect TCRdb's handling and not the investigators' own analysis. This sample holds approximately 240,000 distinct CDR3 sequences; roughly 13% were observed only once. The leading ten clones occupy approximately 10% of the sample.

This clonotype has a count of ten or more. No antigen is known for it. There are no base qualities to consult, and no much larger clone falls within one base. Overall results and qualifications from the work: Compared with coincidental sharing between unrelated individuals, out-of-frame TCR alpha sequences shared between twins showed an excess of sequences with low generation probability. Invariant T cells such as MAIT and iNKT could partly confound zero-insertion analyses, though diverse VJ usage argued against this for most clonotypes. In monozygotic twins, out-of-frame TCR alpha sharing was systematically underestimated by recombination models, although the models agreed with sharing between unrelated individuals. Because the same donors could not be followed over many years, conclusions were based on cross-sectional statistical analysis. Fewer insertions were carried by abundant cord blood beta clonotypes, a similar but weaker trend appeared in young adult naive repertoires, and no such trend appeared in memory repertoires. In beta out-of-frame sequences, excess twin sharing was weaker, because having fewer shared sequences lowered the signal-to-noise ratio.

This TCR was sampled from a woman between 18 and 29 years old in good health. Specimen: memory (CD45RO+) T cells sorted from blood. Taken with the paper, the label for cell subset or site translates to: CD45RO+ enriched T cells. The chain uses TRBV20-1 and TRBJ2-3; the D gene lacks a confident call. The CDR3 region reads CSAKDPLPDTQYF. The bases are TGCAGTGCTAAGGACCCCCTGCCAGATACGCAGTATTTT.